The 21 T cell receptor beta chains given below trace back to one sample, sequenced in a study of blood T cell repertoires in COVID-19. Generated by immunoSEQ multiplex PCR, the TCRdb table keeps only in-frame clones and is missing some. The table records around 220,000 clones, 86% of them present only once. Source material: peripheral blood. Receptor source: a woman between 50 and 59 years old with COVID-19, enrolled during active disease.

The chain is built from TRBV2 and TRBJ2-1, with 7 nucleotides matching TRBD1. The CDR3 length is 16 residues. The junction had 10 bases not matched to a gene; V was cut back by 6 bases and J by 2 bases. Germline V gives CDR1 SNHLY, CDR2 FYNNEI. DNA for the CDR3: TGTGCCAGCAGGCAGTACCGGGACAGAGCCTACAATGAGCAGTTCTTC. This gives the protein CASRQYRDRAYNEQFF.

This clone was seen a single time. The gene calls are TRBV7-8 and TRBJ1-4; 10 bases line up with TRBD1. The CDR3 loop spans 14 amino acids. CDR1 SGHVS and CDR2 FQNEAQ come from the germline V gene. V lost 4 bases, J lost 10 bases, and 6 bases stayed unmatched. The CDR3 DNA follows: TGTGCCAGCAGCTCCGGGACAGGGGAAGGAAAACTGTTTTTT. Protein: CASSSGTGEGKLFF.

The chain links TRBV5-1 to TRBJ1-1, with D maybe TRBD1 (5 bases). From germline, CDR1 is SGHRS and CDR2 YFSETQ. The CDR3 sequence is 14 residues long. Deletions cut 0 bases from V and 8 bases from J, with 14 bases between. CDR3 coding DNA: TGCGCCAGCAGCTTGGATCGGGGGGTAGAAGAAGCTTTCTTT. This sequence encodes CASSLDRGVEEAFF.

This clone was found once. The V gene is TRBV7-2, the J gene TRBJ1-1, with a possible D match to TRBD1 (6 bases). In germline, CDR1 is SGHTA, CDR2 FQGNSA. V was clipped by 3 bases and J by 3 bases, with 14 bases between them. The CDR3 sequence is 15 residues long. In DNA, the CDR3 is TGTGCCAGCAGCTTCCACAGGGTTATGGACACTGAAGCTTTCTTT. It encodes CASSFHRVMDTEAFF.

CDR3: CSVLEGGSNTGELFF. The CDR3 DNA sequence: TGCAGCGTCCTGGAGGGGGGGTCGAACACCGGGGAGCTGTTTTTT. This sequence joins TRBV29-1 and TRBJ2-2; D perhaps matches TRBD2 (7 bases). The germline V gene has CDR1 SQVTM and CDR2 ANQGSEA. This CDR3 comprises 15 residues. Between the trimmed V and J ends, which lost 6 bases and 0 bases, there was a span of 14 bases.

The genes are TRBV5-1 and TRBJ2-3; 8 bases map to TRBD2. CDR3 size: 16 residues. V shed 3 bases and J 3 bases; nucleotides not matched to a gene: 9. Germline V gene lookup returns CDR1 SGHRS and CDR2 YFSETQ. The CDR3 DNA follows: TGCGCCAGCAGCTCCATGCCGAGCGGGGGAACAGATACGCAGTATTTT. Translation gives CASSSMPSGGTDTQYF.

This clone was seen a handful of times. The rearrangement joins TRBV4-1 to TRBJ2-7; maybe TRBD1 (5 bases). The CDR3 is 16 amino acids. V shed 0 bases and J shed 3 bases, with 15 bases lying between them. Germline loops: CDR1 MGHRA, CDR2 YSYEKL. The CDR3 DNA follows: TGCGCCAGCAGCCAAGATCGCCAGGGCGGTCTCTACGAGCAGTACGTC. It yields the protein CASSQDRQGGLYEQYV.

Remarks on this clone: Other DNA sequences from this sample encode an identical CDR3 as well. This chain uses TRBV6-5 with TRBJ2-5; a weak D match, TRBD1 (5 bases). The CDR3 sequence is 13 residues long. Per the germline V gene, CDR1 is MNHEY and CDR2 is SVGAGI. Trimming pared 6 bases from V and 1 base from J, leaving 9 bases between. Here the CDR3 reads CASSRDSQETQYF. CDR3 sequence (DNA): TGTGCCAGCAGCCGAGACAGCCAAGAGACCCAGTACTTC.

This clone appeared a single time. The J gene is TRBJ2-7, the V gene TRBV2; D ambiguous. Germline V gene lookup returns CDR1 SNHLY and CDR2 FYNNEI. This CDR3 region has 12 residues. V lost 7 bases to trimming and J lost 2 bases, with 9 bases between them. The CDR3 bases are TGTGCCAGCACCAGTTCAACCTACGAGCAGTACTTC. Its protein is CASTSSTYEQYF.

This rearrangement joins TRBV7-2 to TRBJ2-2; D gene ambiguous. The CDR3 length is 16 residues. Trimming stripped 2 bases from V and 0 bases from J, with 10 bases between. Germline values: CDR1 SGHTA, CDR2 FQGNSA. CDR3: CASSLHEHPNTGELFF. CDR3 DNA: TGTGCCAGCAGCTTACACGAACACCCGAACACCGGGGAGCTGTTTTTT.

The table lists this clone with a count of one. CDR3: CASSPDIAGGSYNEQFF. The DNA for the CDR3 is TGCGCCAGCAGCCCGGACATCGCGGGGGGGTCCTACAATGAGCAGTTCTTC. V is TRBV5-1 and J is TRBJ2-1, with 9 bases that match TRBD2. The CDR3 has 17 amino acids. With V trimmed by 4 bases and J by 1 base, 9 bases remained unmatched. The V gene's germline CDR1 is SGHRS and CDR2 YFSETQ.

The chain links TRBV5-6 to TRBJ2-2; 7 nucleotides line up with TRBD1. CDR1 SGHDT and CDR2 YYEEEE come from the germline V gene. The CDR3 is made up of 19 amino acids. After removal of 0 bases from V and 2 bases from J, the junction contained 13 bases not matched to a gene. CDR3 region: CASSLATRTGVRNTGELFF. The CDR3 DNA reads TGTGCCAGCAGCTTGGCAACGAGGACAGGAGTTCGTAACACCGGGGAGCTGTTTTTT.

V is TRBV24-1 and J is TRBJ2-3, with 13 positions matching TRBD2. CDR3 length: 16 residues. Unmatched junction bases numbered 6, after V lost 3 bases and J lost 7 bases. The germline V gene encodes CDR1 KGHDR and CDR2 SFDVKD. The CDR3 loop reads CATSDTTSGGANTQYF. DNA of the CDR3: TGTGCCACCAGTGATACCACTAGCGGGGGGGCCAATACGCAGTATTTT.

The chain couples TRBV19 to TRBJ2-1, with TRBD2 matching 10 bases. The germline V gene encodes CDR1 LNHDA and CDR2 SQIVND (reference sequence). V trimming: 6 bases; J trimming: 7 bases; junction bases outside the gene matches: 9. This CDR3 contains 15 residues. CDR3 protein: CASRSPGTSENEQFF. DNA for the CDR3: TGTGCCAGTAGATCACCCGGGACTAGCGAGAATGAGCAGTTCTTC.

The CDR3 DNA reads TGCGCCAGCAGCCAGCAGGGGGCAAGGGGAGAAAAACTGTTTTTT. This sequence encodes CASSQQGARGEKLFF. This rearrangement joins TRBV4-1 to TRBJ1-4; 8 bases line up with TRBD1. Germline V CDR1 and CDR2: MGHRA, YSYEKL. The junction had 8 bases not matched to a gene; V was cut back by 3 bases and J by 8 bases. The CDR3 consists of 15 residues.

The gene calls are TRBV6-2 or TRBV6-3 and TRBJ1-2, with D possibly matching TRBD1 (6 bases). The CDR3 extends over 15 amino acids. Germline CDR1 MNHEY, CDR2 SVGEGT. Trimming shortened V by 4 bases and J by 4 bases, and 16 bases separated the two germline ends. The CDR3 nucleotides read TGTGCCAGCAGTTTGGGGAACAGGGCGGTCTATGGCTACACCTTC. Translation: CASSLGNRAVYGYTF.

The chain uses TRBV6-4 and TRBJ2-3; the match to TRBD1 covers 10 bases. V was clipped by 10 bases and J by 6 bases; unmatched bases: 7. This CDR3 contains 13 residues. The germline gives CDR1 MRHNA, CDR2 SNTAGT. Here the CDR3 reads CATRQGAKDTQYF. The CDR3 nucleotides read TGTGCCACCCGACAGGGGGCGAAGGATACGCAGTATTTT.

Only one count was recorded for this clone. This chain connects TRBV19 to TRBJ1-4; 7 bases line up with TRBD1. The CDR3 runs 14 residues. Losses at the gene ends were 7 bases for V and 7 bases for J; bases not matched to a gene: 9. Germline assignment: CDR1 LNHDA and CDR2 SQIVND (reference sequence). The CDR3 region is CASTELQGSEKLFF. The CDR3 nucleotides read TGTGCCAGTACCGAATTACAGGGGAGTGAAAAACTGTTTTTT.

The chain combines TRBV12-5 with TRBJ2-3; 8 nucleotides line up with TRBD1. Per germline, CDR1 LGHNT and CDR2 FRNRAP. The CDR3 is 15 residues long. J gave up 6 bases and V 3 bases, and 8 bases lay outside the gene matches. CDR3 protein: CASGLSAGGSDTQYF. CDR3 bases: TGTGCTAGTGGTTTATCCGCAGGGGGCAGCGATACGCAGTATTTT.

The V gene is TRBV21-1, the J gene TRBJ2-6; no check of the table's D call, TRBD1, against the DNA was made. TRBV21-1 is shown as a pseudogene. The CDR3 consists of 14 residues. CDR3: CASIREPGANVLTF. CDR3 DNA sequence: TGTGCCAGCATCAGGGAACCTGGGGCCAACGTCCTGACTTTC.

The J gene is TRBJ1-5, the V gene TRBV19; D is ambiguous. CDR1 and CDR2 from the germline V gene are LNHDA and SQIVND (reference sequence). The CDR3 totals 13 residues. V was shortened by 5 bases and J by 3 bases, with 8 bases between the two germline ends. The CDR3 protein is CASSLQSNQPQHF. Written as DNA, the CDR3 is TGTGCCAGTAGTCTCCAGTCCAATCAGCCCCAGCATTTT.